This TCR beta chain was sequenced in a study of blood T cell repertoires in COVID-19. Study-level information: The study drew acute and convalescent COVID-19 samples from the United States, Italy and Spain. Sample material is recorded as cDNA or gDNA derived from T cells, B-cell-depleted T cells, or PBMCs.

In the authors' methods: How many nucleated cells were present was estimated from reference gene primer amplification. The data were produced by immunoSEQ multiplex PCR, yet TCRdb's version contains in-frame clones alone and is incomplete. V, J and clone size are those of that table, while D and trimming were read from the DNA. There are about 67,000 clones in the sample; 85% to 90% occur only once, and roughly 4% lies in the top ten. Germline CDR1 LNHNV, CDR2 YYDKDF (reference sequence). Trimming shortened V by 3 bases and J by 0 bases, and 11 bases separated the two germline ends. The CDR3 loop spans 16 amino acids.

Sequencing used peripheral blood. The chain is built from TRBV15 and TRBJ1-4; unclear D gene. The receptor was isolated from a man aged 45 to 65 with active COVID-19. The CDR3 DNA reads TGTGCCACCAGCAGGACCGGGTCTACAACTAATGAAAAACTGTTTTTT. Protein: CATSRTGSTTNEKLFF.